The entry below gives a single T cell receptor (beta chain) sequence along with its context. The data were taken from a study of cytomegalovirus exposure and HLA in healthy donors. Primers included in the PCR were 60 Vbeta and 13 Jbeta primers. Measured with immunoSEQ multiplex PCR; TCRdb has only the in-frame clones, and not every one. The sample lists approximately 88,000 clones; 80% were seen once. The CDR3 totals 15 residues. The V end lost 0 bases, the J end lost 5 bases, and 11 bases lay between the germline ends. Germline assignment: CDR1 WNHNN and CDR2 SYGVQD (reference sequence). Sequencing used PBMCs. The chain couples TRBV10-1 to TRBJ1-3; maybe TRBD1 (6 bases). This clonotype was obtained from a man between 18 and 35 years old in good health and CMV-seronegative. The CDR3 nucleotides are TGCGCCAGCAGTGAGTCGTTAGGGGGAAGAAACACCATATATTTT. This encodes CASSESLGGRNTIYF.